This T cell receptor (beta chain) was documented in a study of blood T cells in healthy people across ages. Germline CDR1 is DFQATT and CDR2 is SNEGSKA (reference sequence). CDR3 size: 14 residues. Roughly 10 milliliters was the volume of peripheral blood drawn from each donor. In each sample, at least 7 million PBMCs were isolated. PCR was performed a second time for about 6 to 11 cycles using a sample-barcoded 5' primer and a J-beta primer mix. Each TCR beta cDNA got a 12-nucleotide random molecular identifier. Every sample gave at least 2.5 million paired-end reads containing CDR3. TCRdb reprocessed the 5' RACE reads via MiXCR and lists one record per CDR3 protein. The sample shows about 1,800,000 distinct CDR3 sequences, 28% of them seen only once. In regard to this clonotype: The junction and the germline gene differ at one end; a read error may be behind it.

The receptor was isolated from a woman in her 30s in good health. Source material: blood. The chain is built from TRBV20-1 and TRBJ2-4, with D maybe TRBD2 (5 bases). This CDR3 is CGARGGSAKNIQYF. CDR3 DNA sequence: TGCGGTGCTAGAGGCGGGTCGGCCAAAAACATTCAGTACTTC.